This section outlines one T cell receptor beta chain sequence together with its context. The sample is drawn from a study of blood T cell repertoires in COVID-19. Study-wide background: Samples came from the United States, Italy and Spain, spanning acute and convalescent COVID-19. Sample material is recorded as cDNA or gDNA derived from T cells, B-cell-depleted T cells, or PBMCs.

The Seattle site enrolled patients during active infection and followed them longitudinally. V gave up 5 bases and J gave up 3 bases; unmatched junction bases: 3. The germline V gene encodes CDR1 SGHTA and CDR2 FQGNSA. The CDR3 spans 14 residues. Original data processing: Scientists estimated how many nucleated cells there were by amplifying reference gene primers. The repertoire was sequenced with immunoSEQ multiplex PCR; TCRdb's copy has only in-frame clones and lacks some. The V and J calls and clone size were taken over from that table, and D and trimming were inferred from the DNA. Found here are about 200,000 clones, about 85% of them singletons; the top ten hold around 0.93%.

The clonotype was recovered from a man between 60 and 75 years old with COVID-19, enrolled during active disease. Sequences were obtained from peripheral blood. The chain links TRBV7-2 to TRBJ2-7; 11 bases match TRBD2. CDR3 region: CASSLTSGSYEQYF. Here the CDR3 DNA reads TGTGCCAGCAGCCTCACTAGCGGGAGCTACGAGCAGTACTTC.